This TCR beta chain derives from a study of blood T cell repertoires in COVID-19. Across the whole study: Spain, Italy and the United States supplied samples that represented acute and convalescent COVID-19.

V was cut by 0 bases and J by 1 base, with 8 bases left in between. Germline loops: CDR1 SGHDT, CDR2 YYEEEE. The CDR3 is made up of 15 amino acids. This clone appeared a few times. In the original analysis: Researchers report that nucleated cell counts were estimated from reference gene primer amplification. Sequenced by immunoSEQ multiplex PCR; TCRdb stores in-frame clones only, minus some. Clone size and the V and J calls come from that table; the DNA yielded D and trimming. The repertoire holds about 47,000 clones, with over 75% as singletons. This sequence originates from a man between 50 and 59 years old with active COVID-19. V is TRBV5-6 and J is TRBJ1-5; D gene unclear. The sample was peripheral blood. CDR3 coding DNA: TGTGCCAGCAGCTTGGCAGGAGGGAGCAATCAGCCCCAGCATTTT. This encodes CASSLAGGSNQPQHF. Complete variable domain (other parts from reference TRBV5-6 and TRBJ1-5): DAGVTQSPTHLIKTRGQQVTLRCSPKSGHDTVSWYQQALGQGPQFIFQYYEEEERQRGNFPDRFSGHQFPNYSSELNVNALLLGDSALYLCASSLAGGSNQPQHFGDGTRLSIL.